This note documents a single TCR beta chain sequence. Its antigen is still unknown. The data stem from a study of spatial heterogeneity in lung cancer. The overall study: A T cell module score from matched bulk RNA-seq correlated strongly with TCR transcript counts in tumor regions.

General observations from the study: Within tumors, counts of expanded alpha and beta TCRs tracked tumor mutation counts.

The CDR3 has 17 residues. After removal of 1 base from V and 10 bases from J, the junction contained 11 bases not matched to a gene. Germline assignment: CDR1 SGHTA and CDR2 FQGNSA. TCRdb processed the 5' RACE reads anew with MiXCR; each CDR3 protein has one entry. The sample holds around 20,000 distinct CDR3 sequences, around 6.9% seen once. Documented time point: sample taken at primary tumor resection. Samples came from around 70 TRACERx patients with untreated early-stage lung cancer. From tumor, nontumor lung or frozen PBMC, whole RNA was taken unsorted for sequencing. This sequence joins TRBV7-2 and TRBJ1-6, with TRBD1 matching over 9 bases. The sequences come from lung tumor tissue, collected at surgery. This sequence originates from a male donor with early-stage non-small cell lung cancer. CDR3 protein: CASSLEGRDRARSPLHF. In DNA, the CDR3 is TGTGCCAGCAGCTTAGAAGGGAGGGACAGGGCACGCTCACCCCTCCACTTT.